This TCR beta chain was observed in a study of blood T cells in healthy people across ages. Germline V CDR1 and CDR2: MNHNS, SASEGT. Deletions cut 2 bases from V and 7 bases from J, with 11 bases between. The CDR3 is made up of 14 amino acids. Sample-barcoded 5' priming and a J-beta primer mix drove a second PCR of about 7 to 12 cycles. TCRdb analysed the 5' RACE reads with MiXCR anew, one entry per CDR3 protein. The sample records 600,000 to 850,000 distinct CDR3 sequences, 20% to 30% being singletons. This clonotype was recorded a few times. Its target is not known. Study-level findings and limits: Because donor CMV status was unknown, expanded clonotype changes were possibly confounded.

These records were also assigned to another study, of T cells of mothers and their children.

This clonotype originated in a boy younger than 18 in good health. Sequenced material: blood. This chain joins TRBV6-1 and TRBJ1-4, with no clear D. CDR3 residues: CASSEQIASEKLFF. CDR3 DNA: TGTGCCAGCAGTGAACAGATAGCAAGTGAAAAACTGTTTTTT.